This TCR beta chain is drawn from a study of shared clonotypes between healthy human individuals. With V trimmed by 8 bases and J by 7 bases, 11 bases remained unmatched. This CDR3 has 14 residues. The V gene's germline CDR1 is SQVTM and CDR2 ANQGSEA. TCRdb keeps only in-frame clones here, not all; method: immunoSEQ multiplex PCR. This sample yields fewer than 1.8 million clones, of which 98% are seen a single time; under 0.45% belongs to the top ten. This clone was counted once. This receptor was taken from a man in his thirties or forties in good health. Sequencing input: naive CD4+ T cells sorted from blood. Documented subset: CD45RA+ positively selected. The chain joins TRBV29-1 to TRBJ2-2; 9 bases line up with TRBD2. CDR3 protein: CSSDGGRVGGELFF. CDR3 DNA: TGCAGCTCGGATGGCGGGAGGGTAGGCGGGGAGCTGTTTTTT.